This T cell receptor (beta chain) emerged from a study of OX40 agonist ivuxolimab in advanced cancers. General study results and limits: Antigen targets of the expanded peripheral T cells went undetermined.

Method: immunoSEQ multiplex PCR; TCRdb's copy keeps in-frame clones and lacks some. Among tens of thousands of clones listed, under 90% were seen once. Worth noting for this clone: The target antigen is unknown.

The CDR3 runs to 14 residues. Trimming pared 2 bases from V and 0 bases from J, leaving 8 bases between. CDR1 SGHDT and CDR2 YYEEEE come from the germline V gene. The clonotype was recovered from an adult with an advanced solid tumor such as melanoma, head and neck, liver or kidney cancer. The V call is TRBV5-6, the J call TRBJ1-1; unclear D gene. This specimen consisted of CD4+ or CD8+ T cells sorted from blood, obtained in a trial of the OX40 agonist ivuxolimab. The CDR3 loop is CASSFTRMNTEAFF. The CDR3 nucleotides are TGTGCCAGCAGCTTTACACGGATGAACACTGAAGCTTTCTTT.